One sample yielded the 6 T cell receptor beta chains listed below, sequenced in a study of blood T cell repertoires in COVID-19. Assay: immunoSEQ multiplex PCR; the TCRdb copy retains only in-frame clones and omits some. The table has 210,000 or so clones, around 80% seen once. The sequenced sample consisted of peripheral blood. All receptors derive from a woman over 75 with active or convalescent COVID-19.

The V call is TRBV27, the J call TRBJ1-1; D possibly corresponds to TRBD1 (6 bases). CDR1 is MNHEY and CDR2 is SMNVEV in the germline V gene (reference sequence). The CDR3 is 13 amino acids. With 7 bases removed from V and 6 bases from J, the gap between germline ends came to 15 bases. The CDR3 sequence is CASTPGGAAEAFF. The CDR3 DNA reads as TGTGCCAGCACCCCGGGGGGGGCAGCTGAAGCTTTCTTT.

J is TRBJ1-5 and V is TRBV7-9; 7 positions match TRBD1. Germline CDR1 reads SEHNR; CDR2 reads FQNEAQ (reference sequence). After removal of 5 bases from V and 3 bases from J, the junction contained 4 bases not matched to a gene. The CDR3 runs to 14 residues. The CDR3 here is CASSRTGDNQPQHF. The DNA of the CDR3 is TGTGCCAGCAGCCGGACAGGAGACAATCAGCCCCAGCATTTT.

This chain joins TRBV5-4 and TRBJ2-2; 7 bases align to TRBD1. Germline CDR1 is SGHNT and CDR2 is YYREEE (reference sequence). J was trimmed by 2 bases and V by 0 bases; bases with no gene match: 4. The CDR3 runs to 16 residues. CDR3 protein: CASSLVGQVNTGELFF. CDR3 nucleotide sequence: TGTGCCAGCAGCTTGGTAGGACAGGTTAACACCGGGGAGCTGTTTTTT.

This clone has a count of ten or more. The chain employs TRBV6-6 and TRBJ2-7; possibly TRBD2 for D (7 bases). CDR3 length: 13 amino acids. CDR1 is MNHNY, CDR2 SVGAGI, per germline (reference sequence). Between the trimmed V and J ends, which lost 10 bases and 6 bases, there was a span of 19 bases. The CDR3 sequence: CATGEGERSEQYF. CDR3 bases: TGTGCCACAGGGGAGGGAGAGCGCTCCGAGCAGTACTTC.

The chain combines TRBV7-9 with TRBJ2-5; tentative D call: TRBD2 (5 bases). This CDR3 is built from 16 residues. Germline values: CDR1 SEHNR, CDR2 FQNEAQ (reference sequence). V was shortened by 1 base and J by 5 bases, with 17 bases between the two germline ends. CDR3 nucleotide sequence: TGTGCCAGCAGCTTAGTGTCTCGACTACTCGGGGAGACCCAGTACTTC. Translation: CASSLVSRLLGETQYF. Full variable domain (outside the CDR3, taken from reference TRBV7-9 and TRBJ2-5): DTGVSQNPRHKITKRGQNVTFRCDPISEHNRLYWYRQTLGQGPEFLTYFQNEAQLEKSRLLSDRFSAERPKGSFSTLEIQRTEQGDSAMYLCASSLVSRLLGETQYFGPGTRLLVL.

This CDR3 reads CASSLAGGPSSYNEQFF. In DNA, the CDR3 is TGTGCCAGCAGCTTGGCCGGGGGTCCTAGCTCCTACAATGAGCAGTTCTTC. The J gene is TRBJ2-1, the V gene TRBV5-4; D is possibly TRBD2 (6 bases). V lost 0 bases and J lost 0, with 13 bases in between. There are 17 residues in the CDR3. CDR1 SGHNT and CDR2 YYREEE come from the germline V gene (reference sequence).